In this sample, the clone carrying this T cell receptor beta chain turned up once. At one boundary the junction diverges from the germline segment, which might be a read error. Then a second PCR, running about 7 to 11 cycles, was carried out with a sample-barcoded 5' primer and a J-beta primer mix. TCRdb reprocessed the 5' RACE reads via MiXCR and lists one record per CDR3 protein. This table holds 1,100,000 or so distinct CDR3 sequences, under 45% found once. The CDR3 is made up of 14 amino acids. The V gene's germline CDR1 is LGHDT and CDR2 YNNKEL (reference sequence). These data come from a study of blood T cells in healthy people across ages. Study-level information: Capture by template switching was about one barcoded beta molecule per two T cells.

The sample taken for sequencing was blood. J is TRBJ2-6 and V is TRBV3-1; D is ambiguous. This TCR came from an older woman in good health. CDR3 bases: TGTGCCAGCAGCCAACCCTCTGCGGCCAACGTCCTGACTTTC. Translated, it gives CASSQPSAANVLTF.